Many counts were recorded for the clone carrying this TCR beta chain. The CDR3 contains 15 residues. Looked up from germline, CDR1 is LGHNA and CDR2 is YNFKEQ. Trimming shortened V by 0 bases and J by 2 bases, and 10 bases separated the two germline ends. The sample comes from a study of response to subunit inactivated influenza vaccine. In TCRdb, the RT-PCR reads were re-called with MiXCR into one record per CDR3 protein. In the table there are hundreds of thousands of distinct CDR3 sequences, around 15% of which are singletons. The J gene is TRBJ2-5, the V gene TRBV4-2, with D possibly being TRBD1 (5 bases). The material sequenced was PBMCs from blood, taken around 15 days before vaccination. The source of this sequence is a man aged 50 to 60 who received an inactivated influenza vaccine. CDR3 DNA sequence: TGTGCCAGCAGCCAAGATCCAGGGAATCAAGAGACCCAGTACTTC. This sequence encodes CASSQDPGNQETQYF.